This T cell receptor beta chain originates from a study of CD8 T cells in ankylosing spondylitis. Germline trimming cut 5 bases from V and 4 bases from J; bases unmatched to any gene: 5. This CDR3 has 14 residues. CDR1 LNHNV and CDR2 YYDKDF come from the germline V gene (reference sequence). Findings and limits, study-wide: A motif in TCR beta, a set of about eight highly homologous variants, appeared characteristic of ankylosing spondylitis blood. There was reportedly significant enrichment of clones that were disease-linked in matched ankylosing spondylitis synovial fluid.

This clonotype appeared many times. Antigen: not known. MiXCR, run by TCRdb on the 5' RACE reads, gives a single entry per CDR3 protein. The table includes roughly 180,000 distinct CDR3 sequences, more than 9% detected once. Sequencing was done on a sample of blood, either unsorted or a sorted T cell fraction (not recorded which). The chain joins TRBV15 to TRBJ1-3, with 7 bases fitting TRBD1. The sequence was collected from a male donor with ankylosing spondylitis or in good health (not recorded which). CDR3 in amino acids: CATSWGQPGNTIYF. CDR3 coding DNA: TGTGCCACCAGCTGGGGACAGCCCGGAAACACCATATATTTT.